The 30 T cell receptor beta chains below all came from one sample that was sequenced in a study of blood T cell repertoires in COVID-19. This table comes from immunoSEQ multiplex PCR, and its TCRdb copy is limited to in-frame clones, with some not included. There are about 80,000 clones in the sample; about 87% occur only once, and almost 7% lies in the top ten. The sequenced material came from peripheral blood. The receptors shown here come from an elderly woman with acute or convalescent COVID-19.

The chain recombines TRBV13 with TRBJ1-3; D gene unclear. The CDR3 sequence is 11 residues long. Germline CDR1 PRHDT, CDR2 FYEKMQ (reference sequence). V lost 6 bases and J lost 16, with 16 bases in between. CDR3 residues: CASRGVGGVYF. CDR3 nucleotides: TGTGCCAGCAGAGGAGTAGGAGGAGTTTATTTT.

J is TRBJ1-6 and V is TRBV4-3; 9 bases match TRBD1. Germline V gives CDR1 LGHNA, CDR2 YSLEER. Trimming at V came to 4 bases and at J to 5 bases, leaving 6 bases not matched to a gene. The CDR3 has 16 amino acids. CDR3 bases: TGCGCCAGCAGCCGAATGACAGGGGGGAATAATTCACCCCTCCACTTT. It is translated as CASSRMTGGNNSPLHF.

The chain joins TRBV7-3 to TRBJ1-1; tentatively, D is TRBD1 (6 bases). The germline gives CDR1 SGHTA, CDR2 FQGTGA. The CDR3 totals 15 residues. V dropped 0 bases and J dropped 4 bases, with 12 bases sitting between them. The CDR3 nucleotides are TGTGCCAGCAGCTTAACCGGGACAAGAGGCACTGAAGCTTTCTTT. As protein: CASSLTGTRGTEAFF.

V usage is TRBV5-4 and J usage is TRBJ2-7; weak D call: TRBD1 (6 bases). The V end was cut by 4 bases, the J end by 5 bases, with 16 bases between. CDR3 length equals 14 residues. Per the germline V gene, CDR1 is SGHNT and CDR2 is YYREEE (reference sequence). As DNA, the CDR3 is TGTGCCAGCAGCCTCGACCCCAACAGGGACGAGCAGTACTTC. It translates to CASSLDPNRDEQYF.

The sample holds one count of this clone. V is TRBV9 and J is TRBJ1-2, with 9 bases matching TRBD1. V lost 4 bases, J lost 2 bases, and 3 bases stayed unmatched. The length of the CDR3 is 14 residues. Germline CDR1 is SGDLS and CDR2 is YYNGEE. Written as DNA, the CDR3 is TGTGCCAGCAGCCCCGGGACAGGGAACTATGGCTACACCTTC. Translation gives CASSPGTGNYGYTF.

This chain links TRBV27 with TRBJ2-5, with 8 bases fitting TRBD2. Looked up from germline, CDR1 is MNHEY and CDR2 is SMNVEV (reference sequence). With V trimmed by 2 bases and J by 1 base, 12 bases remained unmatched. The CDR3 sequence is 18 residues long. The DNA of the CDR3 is TGTGCCAGCAGTTTAGGCATGATGCGGGGGACTAGCCAAGAGACCCAGTACTTC. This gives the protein CASSLGMMRGTSQETQYF.

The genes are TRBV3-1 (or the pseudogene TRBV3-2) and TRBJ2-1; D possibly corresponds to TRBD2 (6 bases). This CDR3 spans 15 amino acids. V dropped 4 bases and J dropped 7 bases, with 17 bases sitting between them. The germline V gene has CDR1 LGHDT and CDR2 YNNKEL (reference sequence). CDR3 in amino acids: CASSPTGLGYNEQFF. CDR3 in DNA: TGTGCCAGCAGCCCGACGGGACTGGGATATAATGAGCAGTTCTTC.

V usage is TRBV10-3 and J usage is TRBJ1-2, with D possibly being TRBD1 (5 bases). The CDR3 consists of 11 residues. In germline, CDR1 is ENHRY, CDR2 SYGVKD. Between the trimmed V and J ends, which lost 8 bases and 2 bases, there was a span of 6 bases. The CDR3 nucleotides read TGTGCCATCGGGGGGAACTATGGCTACACCTTC. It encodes CAIGGNYGYTF.

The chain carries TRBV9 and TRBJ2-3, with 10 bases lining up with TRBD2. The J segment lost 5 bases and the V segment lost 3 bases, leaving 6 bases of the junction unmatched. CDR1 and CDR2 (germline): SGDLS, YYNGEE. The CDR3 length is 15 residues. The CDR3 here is CASSEERGGVDTQYF. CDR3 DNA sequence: TGTGCCAGCAGCGAGGAGCGGGGGGGCGTAGATACGCAGTATTTT.

Here the CDR3 reads CSVPRRGNYGYTF. As DNA, the CDR3 is TGCAGCGTCCCCCGACGGGGAAACTATGGCTACACCTTC. The V gene is TRBV29-1, the J gene TRBJ1-2, with D hard to call. V lost 6 bases and J lost 2, with 13 bases in between. Germline V gene lookup returns CDR1 SQVTM and CDR2 ANQGSEA. The length of the CDR3 is 13 residues. Based on the CDR3 plus reference TRBV29-1 and TRBJ1-2, the full variable domain is SAVISQKPSRDICQRGTSLTIQCQVDSQVTMMFWYRQQPGQSLTLIATANQGSEATYESGFVIDKFPISRPNLTFSTLTVSNMSPEDSSIYLCSVPRRGNYGYTFGSGTRLTVV.

The CDR3 DNA reads TGTGCCAGCAGCAGGACAGGGTTCCACGAGCAGTACTTC. It encodes CASSRTGFHEQYF. The gene calls are TRBV21-1 and TRBJ2-7; TRBD1, the table's D call, lacks a check against the DNA. TRBV21-1 is a pseudogene locus. This CDR3 comprises 13 residues.

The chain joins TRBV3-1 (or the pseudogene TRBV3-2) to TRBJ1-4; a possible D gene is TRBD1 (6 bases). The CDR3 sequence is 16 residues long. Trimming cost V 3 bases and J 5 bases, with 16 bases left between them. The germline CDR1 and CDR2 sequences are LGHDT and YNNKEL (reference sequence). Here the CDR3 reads CASSQGETGRNEKLFF. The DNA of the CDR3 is TGTGCCAGCAGCCAGGGGGAGACAGGCAGGAATGAAAAACTGTTTTTT.

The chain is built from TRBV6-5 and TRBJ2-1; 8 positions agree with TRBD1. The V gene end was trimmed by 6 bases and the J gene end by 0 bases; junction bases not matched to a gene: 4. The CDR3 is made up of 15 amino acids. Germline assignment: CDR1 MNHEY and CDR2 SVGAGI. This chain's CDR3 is CASSSGQVSYNEQFF. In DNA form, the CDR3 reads TGTGCCAGCAGCTCGGGACAGGTCTCCTACAATGAGCAGTTCTTC.

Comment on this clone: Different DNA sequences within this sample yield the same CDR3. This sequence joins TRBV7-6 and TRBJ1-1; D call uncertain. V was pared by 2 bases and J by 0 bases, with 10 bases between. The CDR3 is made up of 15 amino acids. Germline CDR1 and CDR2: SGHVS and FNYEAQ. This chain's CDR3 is CASSLLAGLNTEAFF. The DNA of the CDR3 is TGTGCCAGCAGCTTACTAGCGGGGTTGAACACTGAAGCTTTCTTT.

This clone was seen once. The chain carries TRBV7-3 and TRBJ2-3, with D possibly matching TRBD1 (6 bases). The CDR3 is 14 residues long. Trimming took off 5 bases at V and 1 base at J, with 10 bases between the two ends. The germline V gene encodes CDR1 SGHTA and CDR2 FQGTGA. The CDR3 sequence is CASSPRQGTDTQYF. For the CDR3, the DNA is TGTGCCAGCAGCCCCCGACAGGGCACAGATACGCAGTATTTT.

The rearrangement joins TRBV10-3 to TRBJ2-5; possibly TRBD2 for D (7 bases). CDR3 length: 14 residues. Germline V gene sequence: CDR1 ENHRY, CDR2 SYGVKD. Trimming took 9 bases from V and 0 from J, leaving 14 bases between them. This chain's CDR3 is CAIRGGSNQETQYF. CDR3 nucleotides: TGTGCCATAAGGGGGGGGTCCAACCAAGAGACCCAGTACTTC.

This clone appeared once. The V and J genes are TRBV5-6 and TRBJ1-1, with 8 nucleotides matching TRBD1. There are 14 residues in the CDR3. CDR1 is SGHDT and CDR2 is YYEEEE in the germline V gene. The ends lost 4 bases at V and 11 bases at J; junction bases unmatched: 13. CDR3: CASSPTGVPVVAFF. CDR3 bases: TGTGCCAGCAGCCCGACAGGGGTCCCGGTGGTGGCTTTCTTT.

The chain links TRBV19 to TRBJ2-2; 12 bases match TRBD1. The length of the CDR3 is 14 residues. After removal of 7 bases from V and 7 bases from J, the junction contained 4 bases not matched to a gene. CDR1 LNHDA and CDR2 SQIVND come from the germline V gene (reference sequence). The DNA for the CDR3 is TGTGCCAGTACCGGGACAGGGGGCTTCGGGGAGCTGTTTTTT. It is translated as CASTGTGGFGELFF.

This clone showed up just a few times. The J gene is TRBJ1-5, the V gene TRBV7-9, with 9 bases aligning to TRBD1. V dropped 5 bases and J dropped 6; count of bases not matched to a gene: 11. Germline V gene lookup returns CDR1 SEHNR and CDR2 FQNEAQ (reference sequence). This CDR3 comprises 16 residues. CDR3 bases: TGTGCCAGCAGCGCCGGGACAGGGAATCTGGGTCAGCCCCAGCATTTT. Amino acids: CASSAGTGNLGQPQHF.

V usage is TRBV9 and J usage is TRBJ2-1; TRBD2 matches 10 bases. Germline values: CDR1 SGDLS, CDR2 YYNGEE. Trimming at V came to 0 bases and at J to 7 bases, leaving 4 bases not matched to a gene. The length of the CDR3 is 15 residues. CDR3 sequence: CASSVEGLASNEQFF. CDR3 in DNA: TGTGCCAGCAGCGTAGAGGGACTAGCGAGTAATGAGCAGTTCTTC.

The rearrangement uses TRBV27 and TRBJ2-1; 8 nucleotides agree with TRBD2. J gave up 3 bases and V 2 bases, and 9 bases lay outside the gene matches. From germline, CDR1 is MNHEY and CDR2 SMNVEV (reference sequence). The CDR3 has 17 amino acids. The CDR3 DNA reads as TGTGCCAGCAGTTTAGCGGCCCCTAGCGGGTTCTACAATGAGCAGTTCTTC. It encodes CASSLAAPSGFYNEQFF.

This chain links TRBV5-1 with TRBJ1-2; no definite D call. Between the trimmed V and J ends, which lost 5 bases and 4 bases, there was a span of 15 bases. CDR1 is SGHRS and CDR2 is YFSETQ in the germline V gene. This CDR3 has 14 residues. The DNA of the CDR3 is TGCGCCAGCAGGACGGGAAACGCGGCCTATGGCTACACCTTC. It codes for CASRTGNAAYGYTF.

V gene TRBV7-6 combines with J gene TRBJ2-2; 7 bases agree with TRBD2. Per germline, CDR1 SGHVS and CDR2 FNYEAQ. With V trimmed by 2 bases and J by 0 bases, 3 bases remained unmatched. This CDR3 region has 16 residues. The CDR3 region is CASSLIGGTNTGELFF. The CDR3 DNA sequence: TGTGCCAGCAGCTTAATCGGGGGGACGAACACCGGGGAGCTGTTTTTT.

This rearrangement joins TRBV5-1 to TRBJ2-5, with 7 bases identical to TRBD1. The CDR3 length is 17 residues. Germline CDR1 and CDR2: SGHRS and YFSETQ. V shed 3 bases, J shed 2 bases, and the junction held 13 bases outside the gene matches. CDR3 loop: CASSWMSKGAGQETQYF. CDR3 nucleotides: TGCGCCAGCAGCTGGATGTCAAAGGGGGCTGGTCAAGAGACCCAGTACTTC. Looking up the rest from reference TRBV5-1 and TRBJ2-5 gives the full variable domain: KAGVTQTPRYLIKTRGQQVTLSCSPISGHRSVSWYQQTPGQGLQFLFEYFSETQRNKGNFPGRFSGRQFSNSRSEMNVSTLELGDSALYLCASSWMSKGAGQETQYFGPGTRLLVL.

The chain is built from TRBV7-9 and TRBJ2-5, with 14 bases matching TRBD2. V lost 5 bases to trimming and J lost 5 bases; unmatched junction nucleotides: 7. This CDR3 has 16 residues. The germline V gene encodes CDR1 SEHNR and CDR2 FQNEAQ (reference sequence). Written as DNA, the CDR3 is TGTGCCAGCAGCCAAGGGACTAGCGGGGGATCGGAGACCCAGTACTTC. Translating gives CASSQGTSGGSETQYF.

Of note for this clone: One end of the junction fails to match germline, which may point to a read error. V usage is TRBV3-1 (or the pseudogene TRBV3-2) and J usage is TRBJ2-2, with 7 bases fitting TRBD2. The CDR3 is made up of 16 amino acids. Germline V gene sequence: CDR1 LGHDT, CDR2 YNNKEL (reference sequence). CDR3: CASTQGASGSTGELFF. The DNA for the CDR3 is TGTGCCAGCACCCAAGGCGCTAGCGGTTCAACCGGGGAGCTGTTTTTT.

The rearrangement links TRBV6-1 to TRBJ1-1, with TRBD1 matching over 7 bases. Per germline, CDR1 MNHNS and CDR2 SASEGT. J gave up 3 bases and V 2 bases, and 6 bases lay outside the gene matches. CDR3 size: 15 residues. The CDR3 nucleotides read TGTGCCAGCAGTGAAACCGGTACAGGGGACACTGAAGCTTTCTTT. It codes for CASSETGTGDTEAFF.

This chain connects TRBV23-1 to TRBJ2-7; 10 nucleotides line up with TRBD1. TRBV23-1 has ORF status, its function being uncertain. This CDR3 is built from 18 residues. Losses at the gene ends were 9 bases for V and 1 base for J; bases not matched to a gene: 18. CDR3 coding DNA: TGCGCCAGTGCAGTCCGGGACAGGGGAAGTATTAGATCCTACGAGCAGTACTTC. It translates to CASAVRDRGSIRSYEQYF.

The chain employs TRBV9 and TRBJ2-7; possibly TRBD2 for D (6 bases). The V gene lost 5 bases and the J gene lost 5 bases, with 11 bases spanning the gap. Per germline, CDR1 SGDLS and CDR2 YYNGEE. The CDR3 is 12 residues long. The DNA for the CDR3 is TGTGCCAGCAGTCGGGACTTCCACGAGCAGTACTTC. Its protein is CASSRDFHEQYF.

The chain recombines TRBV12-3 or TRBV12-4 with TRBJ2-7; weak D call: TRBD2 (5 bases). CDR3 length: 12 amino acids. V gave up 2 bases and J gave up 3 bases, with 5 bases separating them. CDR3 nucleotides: TGTGCCAGCAGTTTAACTAGCTACGAGCAGTACTTC. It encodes CASSLTSYEQYF.